This T cell receptor beta chain was sequenced for a study of monozygotic twins with inflammatory bowel disease. Whole-study results and caveats: Added variability in patient repertoires may stem from differing immunosuppressive treatments.

T cells were not sorted, and total RNA was isolated straight from whole blood. This CDR3 has 15 amino acids. Germline V CDR1 and CDR2: SGHKS, YYEKEE (reference sequence). Details on this clonotype: Its target is not known.

Researchers generated cDNA in eight separate reactions per sample. The UMIs carried a 6-nucleotide sample barcode, and they were added by template switching. Each CDR3 protein gets one entry in TCRdb, which reprocessed the 5' RACE reads and gives no DNA. The sample has fewer than 550,000 distinct CDR3 sequences; the top ten hold about 2.3%. V usage is TRBV5-5 and J usage is TRBJ2-3; TCRdb returns TRBD1, unconfirmable since there is no DNA. Sequencing was done on a sample of blood. This receptor was identified in a human donor with ulcerative colitis or Crohn's disease, or a healthy co-twin of an affected twin (not recorded which). CDR3: CASSLTGHSTDTQYF.